The 17 T cell receptor beta chains reported below all come from one sample, sequenced in a study of response to subunit inactivated influenza vaccine. TCRdb ran MiXCR on the RT-PCR reads and lists one entry per CDR3 protein. The sample has about 540,000 distinct CDR3 sequences, around 21% seen once. These same data were also listed under a study on T cells expressing NK-cell markers. That source reports: The authors generated TCR beta cDNA through 5'RACE template switching with UMIs.

The sample in question was CD4+ T cells sorted from PBMCs, obtained roughly 12 days after vaccination. These receptor sequences come from a man aged 50 or older who received an inactivated influenza vaccine.

The V gene is TRBV6-1, the J gene TRBJ2-5; D is ambiguous. This CDR3 region has 15 residues. V gave up 6 bases and J gave up 2 bases, with 16 bases separating them. Germline V lookup: CDR1 MNHNS, CDR2 SASEGT. This chain's CDR3 is CASSQPHAKQETQYF. The CDR3 DNA is TGTGCCAGCAGCCAACCACACGCTAAGCAAGAGACCCAGTACTTC.

The chain links TRBV12-3 or TRBV12-4 to TRBJ1-5; D is unclear. The V gene lost 3 bases and the J gene lost 2 bases, with 8 bases spanning the gap. The CDR3 has 14 amino acids. In nucleotides, the CDR3 is TGTGCCAGCAGTTTGGCCCCCGGCAATCAGCCCCAGCATTTT. Protein sequence: CASSLAPGNQPQHF.

This clonotype turned up a few times. The rearrangement links TRBV5-1 to TRBJ2-2, with 7 bases fitting TRBD1. CDR3 length equals 16 residues. V lost 1 base and J lost 2; bases outside the gene matches: 5. CDR1 is SGHRS and CDR2 is YFSETQ in the germline V gene. The CDR3 protein is CASSLRAGGNTGELFF. The CDR3 coding sequence is TGCGCCAGCAGCTTGAGGGCAGGGGGTAACACCGGGGAGCTGTTTTTT.

This chain connects TRBV7-2 to TRBJ1-6; 8 bases are a match to TRBD1. Germline V gene sequence: CDR1 SGHTA, CDR2 FQGNSA. The CDR3 length is 15 residues. V dropped 5 bases and J dropped 3; count of bases not matched to a gene: 3. CDR3 residues: CASSTTGGYNSPLHF. The DNA for the CDR3 is TGTGCCAGCAGCACTACAGGGGGCTATAATTCACCCCTCCACTTT.

This chain joins TRBV12-3 or TRBV12-4 and TRBJ1-4, with D possibly being TRBD1 (6 bases). V dropped 3 bases and J dropped 0 bases, with 14 bases sitting between them. The CDR3 totals 17 residues. CDR3 region: CASSFFPGVSTNEKLFF. CDR3 nucleotides: TGTGCCAGCAGTTTCTTCCCAGGGGTCTCAACTAATGAAAAACTGTTTTTT.

This clonotype was recorded a few times. V usage is TRBV5-1 and J usage is TRBJ2-7; 8 nucleotides agree with TRBD1. The CDR3 loop spans 14 amino acids. Germline-derived CDR1 and CDR2 are SGHRS and YFSETQ. The V segment lost 2 bases and the J segment 4 bases; nucleotides outside the gene matches: 5. Here the CDR3 DNA reads TGCGCCAGCAGCTTCGGACAGGGAAAATACGAGCAGTACTTC. This translates into CASSFGQGKYEQYF.

CDR3 DNA sequence: TGTGCCAGCAGTCTCCTCAGGGGAGTCTACAATGAGCAGTTCTTC. Amino acids: CASSLLRGVYNEQFF. The gene calls are TRBV27 and TRBJ2-1; D may be TRBD1 (6 bases). The germline CDR1 and CDR2 sequences are MNHEY and SMNVEV (reference sequence). The CDR3 runs 15 residues. V was clipped by 5 bases and J by 3 bases, with 14 bases between them.

This sequence joins TRBV28 and TRBJ2-1, with D perhaps TRBD2 (7 bases). The CDR3 covers 13 residues. The germline gives CDR1 MDHEN, CDR2 SYDVKM. Trimming cost V 4 bases and J 6 bases, with 10 bases left between them. The CDR3 region has the DNA TGTGCCAGCAGTTCGGGGGGCTTCAATGAGCAGTTCTTC. Its translation is CASSSGGFNEQFF.

The rearrangement uses TRBV14 and TRBJ2-1; D is unresolved. The germline gives CDR1 SGHDN, CDR2 FVKESK. V lost 3 bases and J 2 bases, leaving 14 bases between the germline ends. The CDR3 spans 16 residues. CDR3 nucleotide sequence: TGTGCCAGCAGCCACGACTGGGGAAACACCTACAATGAGCAGTTCTTC. This codes for CASSHDWGNTYNEQFF.

The chain carries TRBV7-2 and TRBJ1-1; 7 bases line up with TRBD1. The CDR3 loop spans 12 amino acids. The germline gives CDR1 SGHTA, CDR2 FQGNSA. V gave up 4 bases and J gave up 9 bases; unmatched junction bases: 5. The CDR3, as DNA: TGTGCCAGCAGCTCAGGGGGGGGGCAAGCTTTCTTT. Protein sequence: CASSSGGGQAFF.

This clonotype occurred a few times. The rearrangement links TRBV6-2 or TRBV6-3 to TRBJ2-7, with TRBD1 as a possible D gene (6 bases). Germline values: CDR1 MNHEY, CDR2 SVGEGT. Trimming left V 0 bases short and J 3 bases short, with 15 bases between. This CDR3 has 16 residues. This CDR3 is CASSYSGAKPDYEQYF. The CDR3 DNA reads as TGTGCCAGCAGTTACTCGGGGGCCAAGCCGGACTACGAGCAGTACTTC.

This clonotype was recorded a few times. The chain has TRBV5-1 and TRBJ2-7; TRBD1 matches at 8 bases. The trim removed 3 bases at V and 3 bases at J, leaving 5 bases unmatched. Germline CDR1 SGHRS, CDR2 YFSETQ. The CDR3 is 14 amino acids. In nucleotides, the CDR3 is TGCGCCAGCAGCTGGGGACAGGACAACTACGAGCAGTACTTC. This sequence encodes CASSWGQDNYEQYF.

This clonotype was counted a single time. The chain carries TRBV18 and TRBJ2-7, with D perhaps being TRBD1 or TRBD2 (6 bases each). This CDR3 has 14 amino acids. V was clipped by 4 bases and J by 4 bases, with 14 bases between them. In germline, CDR1 is KGHSH, CDR2 LQKENI. CDR3 nucleotide sequence: TGTGCCAGCTCACAGATCGGGGGCAGGTACGAGCAGTACTTC. Its protein is CASSQIGGRYEQYF.

This chain links TRBV20-1 with TRBJ2-5, with unresolved D. There are 11 residues in the CDR3. V lost 5 bases and J lost 7, with 11 bases in between. Looked up from germline, CDR1 is DFQATT and CDR2 is SNEGSKA (reference sequence). CDR3 loop: CSAERPGTQYF. Written as DNA, the CDR3 is TGCAGTGCTGAGCGCCCGGGGACCCAGTACTTC.

The chain combines TRBV11-1 with TRBJ2-7; D is unresolved. From germline, CDR1 is SGHAT and CDR2 FQDESV (reference sequence). The CDR3 is 13 amino acids. V lost 5 bases to trimming and J lost 4 bases, with 12 bases between them. The CDR3 spells CASSTEPSYEQYF. As DNA, the CDR3 is TGTGCCAGCAGCACGGAACCCTCGTACGAGCAGTACTTC. Using reference TRBV11-1 and TRBJ2-7 for the parts outside the CDR3, the full variable domain is EAEVAQSPRYKITEKSQAVAFWCDPISGHATLYWYRQILGQGPELLVQFQDESVVDDSQLPKDRFSAERLKGVDSTLKIQPAELGDSAMYLCASSTEPSYEQYFGPGTRLTVT.

The chain carries TRBV6-1 and TRBJ1-4; no definite D call. The CDR3 covers 14 residues. CDR1 MNHNS and CDR2 SASEGT come from the germline V gene. Trimming removed 6 bases from V and 10 bases from J, with 18 bases in between. CDR3 residues: CASSPDGPFGKLFF. Written as DNA, the CDR3 is TGTGCCAGCAGCCCGGACGGACCCTTTGGAAAACTGTTTTTT.

The J gene is TRBJ2-7, the V gene TRBV5-1; D possibly corresponds to TRBD2 (5 bases). The germline CDR1 and CDR2 sequences are SGHRS and YFSETQ. The V end was cut by 1 base, the J end by 0 bases, with 11 bases between. The CDR3 consists of 15 residues. CDR3: CASSLSGLNSYEQYF. CDR3 nucleotides: TGCGCCAGCAGCTTGAGTGGACTTAACTCCTACGAGCAGTACTTC.